The source of this T cell receptor (beta chain) is a study of CD8 T cells in ankylosing spondylitis. Generation of TCR beta libraries employed quantitative 5'-RACE incorporating molecular barcodes. Via MiXCR, TCRdb re-called the 5' RACE reads, giving one row per CDR3 protein. The top ten hold under 7.5% of the sample, which has approximately 540,000 distinct CDR3 sequences, 9.5% to 15% seen once. Study-wide results and limits: Ankylosing spondylitis blood appeared to be characterized by a TCR beta motif of 7 to 9 highly homologous variants. Before this, some motif variants had been reported in reactive arthritis synovial fluid and blood. Researchers report that disease-linked clones proved CD8+ and relatively rare in peripheral blood.

In this sample, this clonotype turned up many times. The antigen is unknown. CDR1 is SGHRS, CDR2 YFSETQ, per germline. With 5 bases clipped from V and 0 bases from J, the junction kept 1 base outside the gene matches. The length of the CDR3 is 13 residues. The receptor's source is a male donor with ankylosing spondylitis. The sample taken for sequencing was blood, either unsorted or a sorted T cell fraction (not recorded which). This chain uses TRBV5-1 with TRBJ2-5; TRBD1 aligns across 7 bases. CDR3 coding DNA: TGCGCCAGCAGTGGGACAGACCAAGAGACCCAGTACTTC. Translated: CASSGTDQETQYF.